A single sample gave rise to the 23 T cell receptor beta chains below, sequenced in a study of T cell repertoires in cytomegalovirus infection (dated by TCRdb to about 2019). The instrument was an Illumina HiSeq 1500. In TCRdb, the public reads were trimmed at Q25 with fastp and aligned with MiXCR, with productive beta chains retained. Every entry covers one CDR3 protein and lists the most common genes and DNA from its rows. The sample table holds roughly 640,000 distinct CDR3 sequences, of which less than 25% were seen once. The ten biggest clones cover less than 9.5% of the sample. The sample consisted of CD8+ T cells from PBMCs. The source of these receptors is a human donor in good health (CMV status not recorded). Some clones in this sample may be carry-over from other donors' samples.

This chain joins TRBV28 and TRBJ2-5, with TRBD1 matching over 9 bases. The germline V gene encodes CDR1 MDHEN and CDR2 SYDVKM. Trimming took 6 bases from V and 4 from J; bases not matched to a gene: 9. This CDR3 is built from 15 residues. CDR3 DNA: TGTGCCAGCAGGCCAGGACAGGGGCCCGGAGAGACCCAGTACTTC. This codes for CASRPGQGPGETQYF.

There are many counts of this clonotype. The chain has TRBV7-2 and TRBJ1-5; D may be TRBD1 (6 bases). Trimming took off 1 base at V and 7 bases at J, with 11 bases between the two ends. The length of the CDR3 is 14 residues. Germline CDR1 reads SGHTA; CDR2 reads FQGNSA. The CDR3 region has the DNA TGTGCCAGCAGCTTAGTCAGGGGAAGCCAGCCCCAGCATTTT. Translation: CASSLVRGSQPQHF.

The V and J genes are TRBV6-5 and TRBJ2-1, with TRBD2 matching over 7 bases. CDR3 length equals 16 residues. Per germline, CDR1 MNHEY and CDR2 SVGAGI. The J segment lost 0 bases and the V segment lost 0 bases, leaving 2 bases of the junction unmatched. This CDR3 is CASSYSAGVSYNEQFF. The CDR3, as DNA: TGTGCCAGCAGTTACTCTGCGGGGGTCTCCTACAATGAGCAGTTCTTC.

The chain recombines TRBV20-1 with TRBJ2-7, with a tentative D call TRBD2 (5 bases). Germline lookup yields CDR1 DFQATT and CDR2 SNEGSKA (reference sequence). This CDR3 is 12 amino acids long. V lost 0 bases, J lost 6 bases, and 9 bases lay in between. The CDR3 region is CSARDEGFEQYF. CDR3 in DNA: TGCAGTGCTAGAGATGAGGGATTCGAGCAGTACTTC.

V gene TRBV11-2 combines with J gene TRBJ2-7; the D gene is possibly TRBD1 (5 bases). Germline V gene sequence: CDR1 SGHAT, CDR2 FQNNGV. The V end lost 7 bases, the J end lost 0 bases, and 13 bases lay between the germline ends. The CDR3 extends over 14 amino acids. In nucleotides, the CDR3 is TGTGCCAGCAAAGGGGTAGAGCTCTCCTACGAGCAGTACGTC. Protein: CASKGVELSYEQYV.

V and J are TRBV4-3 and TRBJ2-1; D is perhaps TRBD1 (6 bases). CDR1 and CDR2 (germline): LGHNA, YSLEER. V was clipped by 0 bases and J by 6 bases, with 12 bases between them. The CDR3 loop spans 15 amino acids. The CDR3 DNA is TGCGCCAGCAGCCAAGACAGGGGTTGGGGCAATGAGCAGTTCTTC. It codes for CASSQDRGWGNEQFF.

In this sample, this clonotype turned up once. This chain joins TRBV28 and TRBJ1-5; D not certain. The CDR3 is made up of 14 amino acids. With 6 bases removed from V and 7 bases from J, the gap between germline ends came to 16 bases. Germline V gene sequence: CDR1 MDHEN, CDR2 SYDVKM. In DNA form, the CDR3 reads TGTGCCAGCAGCACGGCCTCGAGTGGGCAGCCCCAGCATTTT. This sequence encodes CASSTASSGQPQHF.

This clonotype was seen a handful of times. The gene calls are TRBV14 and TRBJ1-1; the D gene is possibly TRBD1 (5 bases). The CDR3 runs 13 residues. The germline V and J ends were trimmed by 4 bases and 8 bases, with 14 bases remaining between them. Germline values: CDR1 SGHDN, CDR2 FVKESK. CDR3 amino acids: CASSRRSGAEAFF. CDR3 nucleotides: TGTGCCAGCAGCCGCCGTAGTGGGGCGGAAGCTTTCTTT.

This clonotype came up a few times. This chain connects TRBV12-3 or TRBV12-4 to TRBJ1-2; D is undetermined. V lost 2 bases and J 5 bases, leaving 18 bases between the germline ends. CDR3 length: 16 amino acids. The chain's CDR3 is CASSLKSVLSVYGYTF. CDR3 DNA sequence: TGTGCCAGCAGTTTAAAGTCAGTCCTTTCTGTATATGGCTACACCTTC.

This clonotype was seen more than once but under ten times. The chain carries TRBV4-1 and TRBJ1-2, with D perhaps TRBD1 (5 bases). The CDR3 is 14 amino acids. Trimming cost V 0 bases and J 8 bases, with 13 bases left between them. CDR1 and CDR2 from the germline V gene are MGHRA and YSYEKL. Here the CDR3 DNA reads TGCGCCAGCAGCCAAGAGGACATCTTCTGGGGCTACACCTTC. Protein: CASSQEDIFWGYTF.

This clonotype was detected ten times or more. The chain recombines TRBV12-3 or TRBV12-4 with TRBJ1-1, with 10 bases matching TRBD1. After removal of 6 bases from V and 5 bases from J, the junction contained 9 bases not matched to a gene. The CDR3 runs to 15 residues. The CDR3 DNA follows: TGTGCCAGCAGCCCGCCGGGACAGGGGTTGACTGAAGCTTTCTTT. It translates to CASSPPGQGLTEAFF.

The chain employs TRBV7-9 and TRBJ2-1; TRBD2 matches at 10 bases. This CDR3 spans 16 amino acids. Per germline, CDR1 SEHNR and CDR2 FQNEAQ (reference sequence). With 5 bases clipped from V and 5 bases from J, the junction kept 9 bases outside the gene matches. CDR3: CASSAPGLALDNEQFF. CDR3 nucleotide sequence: TGTGCCAGCAGCGCCCCGGGACTAGCGCTTGACAATGAGCAGTTCTTC.

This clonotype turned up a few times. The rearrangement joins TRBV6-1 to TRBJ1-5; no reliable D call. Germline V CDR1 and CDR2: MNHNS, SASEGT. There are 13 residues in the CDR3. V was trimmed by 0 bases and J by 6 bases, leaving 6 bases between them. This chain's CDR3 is CASSEAPVQPQHF. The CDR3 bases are TGTGCCAGCAGTGAAGCCCCGGTTCAGCCCCAGCATTTT.

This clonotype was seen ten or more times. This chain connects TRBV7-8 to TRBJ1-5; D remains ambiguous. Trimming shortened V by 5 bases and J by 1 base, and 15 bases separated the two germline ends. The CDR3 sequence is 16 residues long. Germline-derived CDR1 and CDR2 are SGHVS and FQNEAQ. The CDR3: CASSQNVEGSNQPQHF. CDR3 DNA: TGTGCCAGCAGCCAAAATGTCGAGGGAAGCAATCAGCCCCAGCATTTT.

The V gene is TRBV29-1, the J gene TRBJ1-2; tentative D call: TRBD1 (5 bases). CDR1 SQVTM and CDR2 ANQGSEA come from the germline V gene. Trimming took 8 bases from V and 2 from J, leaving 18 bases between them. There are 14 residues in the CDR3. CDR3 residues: CSWGRLGTNYGYTF. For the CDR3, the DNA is TGCAGCTGGGGGAGACTCGGAACCAACTATGGCTACACCTTC.

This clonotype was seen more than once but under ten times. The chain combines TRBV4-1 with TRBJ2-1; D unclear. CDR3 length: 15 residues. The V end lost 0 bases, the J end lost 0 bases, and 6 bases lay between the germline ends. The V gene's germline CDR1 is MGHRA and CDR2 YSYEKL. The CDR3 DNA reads TGCGCCAGCAGCCAAGAAAGGGACTCCTACAATGAGCAGTTCTTC. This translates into CASSQERDSYNEQFF.

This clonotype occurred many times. The CDR3 DNA reads as TGTGCCAGCAGCCTTCACAGGGGGCACGGAAACACCATATATTTT. Residues: CASSLHRGHGNTIYF. The V gene is TRBV7-6, the J gene TRBJ1-3, with 9 bases matching TRBD1. Germline V lookup: CDR1 SGHVS, CDR2 FNYEAQ. This CDR3 has 15 residues. V trimming: 5 bases; J trimming: 4 bases; junction bases outside the gene matches: 6. The complete variable domain, with remaining parts taken from reference TRBV7-6 and TRBJ1-3, reads GAGVSQSPRYKVTKRGQDVALRCDPISGHVSLYWYRQALGQGPEFLTYFNYEAQQDKSGLPNDRFSAERPEGSISTLTIQRTEQRDSAMYRCASSLHRGHGNTIYFGEGSWLTVV.

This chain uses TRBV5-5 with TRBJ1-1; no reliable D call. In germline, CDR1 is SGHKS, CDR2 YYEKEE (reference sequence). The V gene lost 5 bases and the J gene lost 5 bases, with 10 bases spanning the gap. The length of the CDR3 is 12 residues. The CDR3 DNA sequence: TGTGCCAGCAGGGCGGAGGGAACTGAAGCTTTCTTT. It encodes CASRAEGTEAFF.

The CDR3 protein is CASSQEGGWDGTYEQYF. DNA for the CDR3: TGTGCCAGCAGCCAAGAGGGGGGCTGGGACGGGACCTACGAGCAGTACTTC. This chain connects TRBV14 to TRBJ2-7; tentatively, D is TRBD1 or TRBD2 (6 bases each). Per the germline V gene, CDR1 is SGHDN and CDR2 is FVKESK. Trimming pared 0 bases from V and 2 bases from J, leaving 17 bases between. The CDR3 consists of 17 residues.

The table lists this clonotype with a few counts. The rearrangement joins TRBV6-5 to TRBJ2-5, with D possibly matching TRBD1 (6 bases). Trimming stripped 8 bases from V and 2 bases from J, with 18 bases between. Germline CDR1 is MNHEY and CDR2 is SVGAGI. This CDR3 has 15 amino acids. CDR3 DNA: TGTGCCAGCCTACCCACGGGACACAGACAAGAGACCCAGTACTTC. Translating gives CASLPTGHRQETQYF.

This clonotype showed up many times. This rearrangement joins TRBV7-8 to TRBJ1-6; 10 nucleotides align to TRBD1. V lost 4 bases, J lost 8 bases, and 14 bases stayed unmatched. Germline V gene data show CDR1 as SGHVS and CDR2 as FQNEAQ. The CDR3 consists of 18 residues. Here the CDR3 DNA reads TGTGCCAGCAGCTGGGACAGGGGTCGTAAGGAGTACGATTCACCCCTCCACTTT. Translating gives CASSWDRGRKEYDSPLHF.

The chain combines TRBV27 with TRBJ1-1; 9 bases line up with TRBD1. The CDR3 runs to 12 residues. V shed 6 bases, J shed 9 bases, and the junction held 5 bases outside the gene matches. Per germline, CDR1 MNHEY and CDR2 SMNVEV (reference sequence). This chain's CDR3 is CASSFGTGKAFF. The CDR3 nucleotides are TGTGCCAGCAGCTTCGGGACAGGGAAAGCTTTCTTT.

CDR3 sequence: CASSVIVSSYEQYV. The CDR3 DNA is TGTGCCAGCAGTGTCATTGTGAGCTCCTACGAGCAGTACGTC. The chain carries TRBV2 and TRBJ2-7; D not resolved. Germline CDR1 is SNHLY and CDR2 is FYNNEI. CDR3 size: 14 residues. The germline V and J ends were trimmed by 4 bases and 0 bases, with 10 bases remaining between them.